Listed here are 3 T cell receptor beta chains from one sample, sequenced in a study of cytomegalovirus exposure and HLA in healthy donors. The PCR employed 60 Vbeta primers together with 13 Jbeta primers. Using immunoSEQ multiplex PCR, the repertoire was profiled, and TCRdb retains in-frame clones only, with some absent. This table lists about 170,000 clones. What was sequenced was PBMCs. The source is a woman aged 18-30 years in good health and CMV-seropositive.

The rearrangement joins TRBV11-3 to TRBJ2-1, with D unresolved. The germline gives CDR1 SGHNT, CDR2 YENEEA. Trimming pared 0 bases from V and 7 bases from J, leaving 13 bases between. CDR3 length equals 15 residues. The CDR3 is CASSLDSRLGNEQFF. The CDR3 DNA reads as TGTGCCAGCAGCTTAGATAGTAGACTTGGGAATGAGCAGTTCTTC.

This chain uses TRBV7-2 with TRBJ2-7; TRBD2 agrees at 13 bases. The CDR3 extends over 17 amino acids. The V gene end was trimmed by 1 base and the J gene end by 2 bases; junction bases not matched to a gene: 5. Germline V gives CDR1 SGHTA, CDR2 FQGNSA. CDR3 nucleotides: TGTGCCAGCAGCTTAGTCATAACTAGCGGGGGGGCCTACGAGCAGTACTTC. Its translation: CASSLVITSGGAYEQYF.

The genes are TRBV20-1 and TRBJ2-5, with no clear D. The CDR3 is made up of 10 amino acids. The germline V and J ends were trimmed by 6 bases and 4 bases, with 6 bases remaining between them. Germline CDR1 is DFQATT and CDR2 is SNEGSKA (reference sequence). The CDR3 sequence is CSAMRETQYF. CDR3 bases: TGCAGTGCGATGAGAGAGACCCAGTACTTC.